This T cell receptor (beta chain) was retrieved from a study of cytomegalovirus exposure and HLA in healthy donors. This clone was detected once. PCR employed 60 Vbeta and 13 Jbeta primers. Assay: immunoSEQ multiplex PCR; the TCRdb copy retains only in-frame clones and omits some. The table lists 140,000 or so clones, around 65% of them singletons. The CDR3 runs 16 residues. The V segment lost 2 bases and the J segment 2 bases; nucleotides outside the gene matches: 6. Germline CDR1 is SGHNT and CDR2 is YYREEE (reference sequence). The receptor's source is a woman aged 55 to 70 in good health and CMV-seronegative. The chain couples TRBV5-4 to TRBJ2-3, with 9 bases aligning to TRBD1. The source material was PBMCs. The CDR3 sequence: CASSFGTGTITDTQYF. DNA for the CDR3: TGTGCCAGCAGCTTCGGGACAGGGACTATCACAGATACGCAGTATTTT.